The 17 T cell receptor beta chains listed next were all sequenced from one sample in a study of CD8 T cells in ankylosing spondylitis. Their target antigens are unknown. TCRdb re-called the 5' RACE reads with MiXCR, one entry per CDR3 protein. In the table there are hundreds of thousands of distinct CDR3 sequences, roughly a quarter of which are singletons. The study, taken as a whole, reports: Seemingly characteristic of ankylosing spondylitis blood was a TCR beta motif consisting of eight highly homologous variants.

Sequences were obtained from blood, either unsorted or a sorted T cell fraction (not recorded which). These receptor sequences come from a male donor with ankylosing spondylitis.

The rearrangement links TRBV18 to TRBJ1-1; D gene uncertain. V was trimmed by 1 base and J by 7 bases, leaving 16 bases between them. The CDR3 spans 15 residues. CDR1 KGHSH and CDR2 LQKENI come from the germline V gene. Written as DNA, the CDR3 is TGTGCCAGCTCACCACTTAATCCCCGGGAGGATGAAGCTTTCTTT. This gives the protein CASSPLNPREDEAFF.

This clonotype was recorded once. V is TRBV27 and J is TRBJ2-5; 7 bases fit TRBD2. Germline CDR1 is MNHEY and CDR2 is SMNVEV (reference sequence). This CDR3 has 16 amino acids. J gave up 2 bases and V 4 bases, and 10 bases lay outside the gene matches. CDR3 protein: CASSSLPSGYQETQYF. Here the CDR3 DNA reads TGTGCCAGCAGTTCCCTGCCTAGCGGATATCAAGAGACCCAGTACTTC.

The rearrangement uses TRBV7-2 and TRBJ1-2; D perhaps matches TRBD1 (5 bases). CDR1 and CDR2 (germline): SGHTA, FQGNSA. V lost 0 bases and J 4 bases, leaving 12 bases between the germline ends. This CDR3 spans 15 amino acids. In DNA, the CDR3 is TGTGCCAGCAGCTTAGCCTCTAAGGGGACCTATGGCTACACCTTC. As protein: CASSLASKGTYGYTF.

This clonotype was observed once. This chain uses TRBV5-5 with TRBJ1-1; TRBD1 might be the D (5 bases). This CDR3 has 14 amino acids. Germline CDR1 and CDR2: SGHKS and YYEKEE (reference sequence). V lost 5 bases and J 3 bases, leaving 14 bases between the germline ends. CDR3 DNA: TGTGCCAGCAGTCCGGAGGGGATGGACACTGAAGCTTTCTTT. It yields the protein CASSPEGMDTEAFF.

The J gene is TRBJ1-1, the V gene TRBV2, with D unclear. The V gene lost 3 bases and the J gene lost 0 bases, with 5 bases spanning the gap. The length of the CDR3 is 13 residues. CDR1 SNHLY and CDR2 FYNNEI come from the germline V gene. The CDR3 nucleotides read TGTGCCAGCAGTGATCAGATGAACACTGAAGCTTTCTTT. This sequence encodes CASSDQMNTEAFF.

This clonotype showed up just a few times. The gene calls are TRBV20-1 and TRBJ1-1, with 8 bases lining up with TRBD1. This CDR3 spans 15 amino acids. Per the germline V gene, CDR1 is DFQATT and CDR2 is SNEGSKA (reference sequence). Unmatched junction bases numbered 13, after V lost 5 bases and J lost 5 bases. The CDR3 sequence is CSAPRAGGAKTEAFF. The CDR3 coding sequence is TGCAGTGCTCCAAGGGCAGGGGGCGCGAAAACTGAAGCTTTCTTT.

Here the CDR3 DNA reads TGTGCCAGTAGTACCCTGACAGGTGACACTGAAGCTTTCTTT. Amino acid sequence: CASSTLTGDTEAFF. V and J are TRBV19 and TRBJ1-1; D perhaps matches TRBD1 (6 bases). Trimming took 4 bases from V and 3 from J, leaving 12 bases between them. CDR1 is LNHDA and CDR2 is SQIVND in the germline V gene (reference sequence). The CDR3 is made up of 14 amino acids.

The CDR3 DNA follows: TGTGCCAGCAGCAGGGGGACTAGCGGAACCACAGATACGCAGTATTTT. Translating gives CASSRGTSGTTDTQYF. This chain links TRBV5-6 with TRBJ2-3; TRBD2 aligns across 11 bases. CDR1 and CDR2 (germline): SGHDT, YYEEEE. After removal of 4 bases from V and 2 bases from J, the junction contained 6 bases not matched to a gene. This CDR3 has 16 residues.

The genes are TRBV7-9 and TRBJ2-3; 9 nucleotides agree with TRBD1. V shed 4 bases, J shed 6 bases, and the junction held 11 bases outside the gene matches. Germline V CDR1 and CDR2: SEHNR, FQNEAQ (reference sequence). The CDR3 spans 16 residues. CDR3 coding DNA: TGTGCCAGCAGCTCCAGAGCCGGGACAGGGAGGGATACGCAGTATTTT. It yields the protein CASSSRAGTGRDTQYF.

This clonotype was picked up a small number of times. The CDR3 region is CASRRDYYIGELFF. The CDR3 bases are TGTGCCTCCCGGCGGGACTACTATATCGGGGAGCTGTTTTTT. The chain joins TRBV28 to TRBJ2-2; 7 positions agree with TRBD2. Germline V gene sequence: CDR1 MDHEN, CDR2 SYDVKM. V shed 11 bases, J shed 7 bases, and the junction held 13 bases outside the gene matches. The CDR3 extends over 14 amino acids.

V and J are TRBV4-2 and TRBJ2-7; 7 nucleotides agree with TRBD2. CDR3 length: 15 amino acids. V trimming: 0 bases; J trimming: 6 bases; junction bases outside the gene matches: 8. Germline CDR1 and CDR2: LGHNA and YNFKEQ. CDR3 sequence: CASSQDSGLVVEQYF. The CDR3 DNA reads as TGTGCCAGCAGCCAAGATTCCGGACTAGTGGTCGAGCAGTACTTC.

The V and J genes are TRBV3-1 and TRBJ2-3; TRBD2 matches at 10 bases. Losses at the gene ends were 1 base for V and 5 bases for J; bases not matched to a gene: 9. Germline assignment: CDR1 LGHDT and CDR2 YNNKEL (reference sequence). The CDR3 sequence is 17 residues long. This CDR3 is CASSQGILAGAQDTQYF. DNA of the CDR3: TGTGCCAGCAGCCAAGGAATCCTAGCGGGAGCGCAAGATACGCAGTATTTT.

This clonotype was found many times. V is TRBV5-1 and J is TRBJ2-3; TRBD1 matches at 8 bases. Germline V lookup: CDR1 SGHRS, CDR2 YFSETQ. The CDR3 is 16 residues long. The V gene end was trimmed by 3 bases and the J gene end by 0 bases; junction bases not matched to a gene: 6. DNA for the CDR3: TGCGCCAGCAGCTGGAAGACAGGGGATAGCACAGATACGCAGTATTTT. Its translation is CASSWKTGDSTDTQYF.

This chain links TRBV10-3 with TRBJ2-3; D ambiguous. V was cut by 3 bases and J by 2 bases, with 15 bases left in between. This CDR3 region has 16 residues. Per the germline V gene, CDR1 is ENHRY and CDR2 is SYGVKD. The CDR3: CAISDHQAGTTDTQYF. DNA of the CDR3: TGTGCCATCAGTGACCACCAAGCCGGAACCACAGATACGCAGTATTTT.

The chain joins TRBV20-1 to TRBJ2-1, with 9 bases that match TRBD2. This CDR3 contains 14 residues. The V gene's germline CDR1 is DFQATT and CDR2 SNEGSKA (reference sequence). V shed 2 bases and J 7 bases; nucleotides not matched to a gene: 6. The CDR3 here is CSARRLAEINEQFF. The CDR3 DNA reads as TGCAGTGCTAGAAGACTAGCGGAAATTAATGAGCAGTTCTTC.

The CDR3 coding sequence is TGTGCCAGCAGACCCGTGCGGGAGTGGACAGATACGCAGTATTTT. It specifies CASRPVREWTDTQYF. The genes are TRBV2 and TRBJ2-3, with 7 bases that match TRBD2. CDR3 length equals 15 residues. V shed 6 bases, J shed 3 bases, and the junction held 9 bases outside the gene matches. CDR1 is SNHLY and CDR2 is FYNNEI in the germline V gene.

The table lists this clonotype with a few counts. This sequence joins TRBV7-2 and TRBJ2-1; D remains ambiguous. V lost 5 bases, J lost 5 bases, and 10 bases lay in between. This CDR3 has 13 amino acids. In germline, CDR1 is SGHTA, CDR2 FQGNSA. CDR3 region: CASSATPDNEQFF. The CDR3 nucleotides read TGTGCCAGCAGCGCGACACCGGACAATGAGCAGTTCTTC.